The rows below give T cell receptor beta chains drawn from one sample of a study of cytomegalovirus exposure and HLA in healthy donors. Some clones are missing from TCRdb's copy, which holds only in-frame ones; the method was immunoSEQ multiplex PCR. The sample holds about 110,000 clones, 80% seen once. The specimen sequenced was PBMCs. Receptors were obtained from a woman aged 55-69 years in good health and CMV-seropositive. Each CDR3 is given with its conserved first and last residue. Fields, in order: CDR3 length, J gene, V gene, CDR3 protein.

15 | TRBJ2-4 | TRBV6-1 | CASNPRTGRGNIQYF
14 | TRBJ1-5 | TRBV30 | CAWSYPFLDQPQHF
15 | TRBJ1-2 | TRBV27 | CASTERNGGGYGYTF
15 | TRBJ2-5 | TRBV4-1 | CASSQSAWIGGTQYF
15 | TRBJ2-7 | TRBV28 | CASSATGTGRPEQYF
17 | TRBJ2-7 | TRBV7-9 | CASSRFSSGTQFYEQYF
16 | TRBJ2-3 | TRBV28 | CASSILTERDTDTQYF
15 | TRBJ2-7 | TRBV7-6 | CASSSGFLRSYEQYF
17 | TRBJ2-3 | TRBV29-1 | CSVEGEGKDGLADTQYF
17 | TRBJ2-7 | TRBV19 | CASTPTSGRVQSYEQYF
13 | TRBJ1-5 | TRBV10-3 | CAISSDLNQPQHF
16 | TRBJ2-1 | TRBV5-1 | CASSLLQGGSYNEQFF
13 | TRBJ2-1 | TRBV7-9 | CSSSSGSYNEQFF
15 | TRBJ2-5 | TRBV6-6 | CASSYGLAGVETQYF
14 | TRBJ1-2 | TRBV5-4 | CASSRGGVWYGYTF
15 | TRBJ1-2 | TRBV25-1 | CASSGTAVPNYGYTF
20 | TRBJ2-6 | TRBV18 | CASSPYRQGGTTSGANVLTF
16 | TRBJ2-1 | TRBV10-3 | CAISETPAGEYNEQFF
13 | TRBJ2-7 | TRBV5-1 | CASSLVAASEQYF
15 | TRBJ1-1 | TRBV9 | CASSVTGQGDAEAFF
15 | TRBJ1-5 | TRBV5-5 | CASSSDTSTWGAQHF
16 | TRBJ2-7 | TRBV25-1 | CASISPPRGLSYEQYF
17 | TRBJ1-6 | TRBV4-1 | CASSQEGWQGLYSPLHF
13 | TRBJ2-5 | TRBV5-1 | CASRAAATGTQYF
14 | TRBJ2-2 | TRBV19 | CASDDRLGTGELFF
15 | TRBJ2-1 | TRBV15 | CATSGGGGTYNEQFF
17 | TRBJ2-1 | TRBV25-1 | CATCPGTASNPPNEQFF
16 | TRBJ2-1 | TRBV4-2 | CASSQDWTSGTDEQFF
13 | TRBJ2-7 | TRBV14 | CASSQWASYEQYF
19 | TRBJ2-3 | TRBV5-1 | CASSLFGWTSGTSTDTQYF
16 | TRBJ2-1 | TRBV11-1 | CASSFEDGSRGNEQFF
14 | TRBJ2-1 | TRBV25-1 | CASSELEGPGEQFF
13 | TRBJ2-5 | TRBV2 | CASSEGRGETQYF
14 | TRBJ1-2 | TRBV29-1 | CSGHTGNDNYGYTF
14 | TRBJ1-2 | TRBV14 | CASSRLGQNYGYTF
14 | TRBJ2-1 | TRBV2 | CASSSQGSYNEQFF
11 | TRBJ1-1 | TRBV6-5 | CASSDRAEAFF
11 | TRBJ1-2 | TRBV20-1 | CSADEGGGYTF
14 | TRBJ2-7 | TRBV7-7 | CASSPGTGIYEQYF
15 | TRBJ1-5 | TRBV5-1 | CASSSTGGGNQPQHF
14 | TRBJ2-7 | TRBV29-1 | CSVPRTSGRAGQYF
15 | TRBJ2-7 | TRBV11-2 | CASSLSPRTSYEQYF